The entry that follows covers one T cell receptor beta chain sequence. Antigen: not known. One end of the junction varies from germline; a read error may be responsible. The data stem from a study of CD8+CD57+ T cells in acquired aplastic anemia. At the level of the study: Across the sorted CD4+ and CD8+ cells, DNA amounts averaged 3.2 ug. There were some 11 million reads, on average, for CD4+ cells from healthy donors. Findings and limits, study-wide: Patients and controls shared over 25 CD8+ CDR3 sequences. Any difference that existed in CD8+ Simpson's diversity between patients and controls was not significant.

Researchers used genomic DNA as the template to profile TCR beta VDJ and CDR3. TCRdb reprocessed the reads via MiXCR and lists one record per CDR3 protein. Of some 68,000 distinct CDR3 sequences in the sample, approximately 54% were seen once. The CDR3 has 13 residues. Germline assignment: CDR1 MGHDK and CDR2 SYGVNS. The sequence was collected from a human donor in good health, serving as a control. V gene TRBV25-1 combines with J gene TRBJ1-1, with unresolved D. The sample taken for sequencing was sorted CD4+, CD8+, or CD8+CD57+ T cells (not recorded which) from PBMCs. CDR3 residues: CASSYQTSTGAFF. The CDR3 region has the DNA TGTGCGAGCAGTTATCAGACCTCAACTGGAGCTTTCTTT.